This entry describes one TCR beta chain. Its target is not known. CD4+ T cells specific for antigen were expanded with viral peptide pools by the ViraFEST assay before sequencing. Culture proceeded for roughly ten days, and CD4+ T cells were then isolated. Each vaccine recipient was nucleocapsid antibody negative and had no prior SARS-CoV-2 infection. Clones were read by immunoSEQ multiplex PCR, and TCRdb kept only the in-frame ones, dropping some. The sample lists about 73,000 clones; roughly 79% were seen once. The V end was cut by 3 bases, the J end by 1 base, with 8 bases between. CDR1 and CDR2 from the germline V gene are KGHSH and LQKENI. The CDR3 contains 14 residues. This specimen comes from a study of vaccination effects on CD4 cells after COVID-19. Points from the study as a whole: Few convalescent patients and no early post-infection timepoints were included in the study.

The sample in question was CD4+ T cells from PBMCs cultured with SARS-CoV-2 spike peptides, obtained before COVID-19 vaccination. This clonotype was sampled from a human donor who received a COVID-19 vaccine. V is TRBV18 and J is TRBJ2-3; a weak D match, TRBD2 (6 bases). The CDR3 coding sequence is TGTGCCAGCTCACCGGCGGGGCGCACAGATACGCAGTATTTT. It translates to CASSPAGRTDTQYF.